This T cell receptor (beta chain) was captured by sequencing in a study of a mutant IDH1 vaccine in newly diagnosed glioma. Study-level results: Pseudoprogression apparently tracked independently of changes in top peripheral T cell clonotypes.

Germline-derived CDR1 and CDR2 are GTSNPN and SVGIG (reference sequence). The CDR3 is 15 amino acids. V was cut by 0 bases and J by 0 bases, with 9 bases left in between. This sample's time point: week 11, during vaccination. Each dose delivered 300 ug of mutant IDH1 20-mer peptide subcutaneously with imiquimod. Assay: immunoSEQ multiplex PCR; the TCRdb copy retains only in-frame clones and omits some. The data contain 50,000 to 65,000 clones, less than 85% of them seen just once; the ten biggest clones take up roughly 9%. For this clone: Its antigen is as yet unknown.

The receptor's source is a woman between 50 and 59 years old with glioma. This specimen was PBMCs, taken from a glioma patient whose treatment included an IDH1 peptide vaccine. The V gene is TRBV30, the J gene TRBJ1-5; D not certain. The CDR3 DNA follows: TGTGCCTGGAGTGTACCGGGAGATAGCAATCAGCCCCAGCATTTT. This encodes CAWSVPGDSNQPQHF. Together with reference TRBV30 and TRBJ1-5, the CDR3 gives the full variable domain: SQTIHQWPATLVQPVGSPLSLECTVEGTSNPNLYWYRQAAGRGLQLLFYSVGIGQISSEVPQNLSASRPQDRQFILSSKKLLLSDSGFYLCAWSVPGDSNQPQHFGDGTRLSIL.